One sample yielded the 11 T cell receptor beta chains listed below, sequenced in a study of cytomegalovirus exposure and HLA in healthy donors. The PCR employed 60 Vbeta primers together with 13 Jbeta primers. Assay used: immunoSEQ multiplex PCR; TCRdb lists only in-frame clones, some missing. The sample includes about 34,000 clones, approximately 82% of them seen just once. The sample comprised PBMCs. The receptors stem from a woman aged 18-29 years in good health and CMV-seropositive.

CDR3: CASSQGGQGVVNTEAFF. CDR3 DNA sequence: TGCGCCAGCAGCCAAGGGGGGCAGGGGGTGGTGAACACTGAAGCTTTCTTT. The rearrangement links TRBV4-3 to TRBJ1-1; 7 bases map to TRBD1. This CDR3 comprises 17 residues. CDR1 LGHNA and CDR2 YSLEER come from the germline V gene. With V trimmed by 1 base and J by 0 bases, 8 bases remained unmatched.

Note on this clone: Because the CDR3 is missing its conserved closing phenylalanine or tryptophan, this is likely a read error. The limits of the CDR3 on the DNA are not certain, so only TCRdb's listed CDR3 is given. The chain recombines TRBV6-6 with TRBJ1-6; TRBD1 was called by the table and not checked on the DNA. Germline V gives CDR1 MNHNY, CDR2 SVGAGI (reference sequence). A total of 12 residues make up the CDR3, ends included. The CDR3 spells CASSYRGDRPKV.

This clone has only one observation. This sequence joins TRBV7-9 and TRBJ2-5; TRBD2 might be the D (6 bases). Germline lookup yields CDR1 SEHNR and CDR2 FQNEAQ (reference sequence). Deletions cut 3 bases from V and 5 bases from J, with 19 bases between. The CDR3 runs 16 residues. This chain's CDR3 is CASSLGLADLRETQYF. CDR3 coding DNA: TGTGCCAGCAGCTTGGGGTTAGCGGACTTACGGGAGACCCAGTACTTC.

The genes are TRBV5-1 and TRBJ2-4; TRBD1 matches at 9 bases. Germline V gives CDR1 SGHRS, CDR2 YFSETQ. The CDR3 has 19 residues. V shed 0 bases and J 0 bases; nucleotides not matched to a gene: 10. CDR3 in amino acids: CASSLGTGAGVIAKNIQYF. CDR3 in DNA: TGCGCCAGCAGCTTGGGGACAGGGGCGGGAGTTATAGCCAAAAACATTCAGTACTTC.

The chain carries TRBV27 and TRBJ2-1, with 8 positions matching TRBD2. Germline assignment: CDR1 MNHEY and CDR2 SMNVEV (reference sequence). The ends lost 8 bases at V and 0 bases at J; junction bases unmatched: 3. The CDR3 extends over 14 amino acids. The CDR3 nucleotides are TGTGCCAGCGTCGCGGGGGGCTCCTACAATGAGCAGTTCTTC. It translates to CASVAGGSYNEQFF.

The V call is TRBV7-2, the J call TRBJ2-7; weak D call: TRBD2 (7 bases). V lost 5 bases, J lost 2 bases, and 22 bases lay in between. Per germline, CDR1 SGHTA and CDR2 FQGNSA. The CDR3 is made up of 17 amino acids. Here the CDR3 DNA reads TGTGCCAGCAGCCAACAACCCAACCGGGGGGCCCCCTACGAGCAGTACTTC. This codes for CASSQQPNRGAPYEQYF.

This clone has more than one count but fewer than ten. The gene calls are TRBV7-2 and TRBJ2-5; TRBD2 matches 11 bases. With the DNA end fitting TRBJ2-7 better, the J assignment may be wrong. Germline-derived CDR1 and CDR2 are SGHTA and FQGNSA. The CDR3 runs 14 residues. CDR3 nucleotide sequence: TGTGCCAGCAGCAATAGCGGGGGGGCCTACGAGCAGTACTTC. Translated, it gives CASSNSGGAYEQYF.

DNA for the CDR3: TGTGCCAGCAGCCCCCTAAATTACAATGAGCAGTTCTTC. Its protein product is CASSPLNYNEQFF. The genes are TRBV7-3 and TRBJ2-1; D ambiguous. Germline CDR1 SGHTA, CDR2 FQGTGA. There are 13 residues in the CDR3. Trimming removed 5 bases from V and 4 bases from J, with 9 bases in between.

Only one count was recorded for this clone. The chain couples TRBV7-9 to TRBJ2-7; TRBD2 matches at 8 bases. After removal of 5 bases from V and 0 bases from J, the junction contained 12 bases not matched to a gene. Germline loops: CDR1 SEHNR, CDR2 FQNEAQ (reference sequence). The CDR3 contains 17 residues. The chain's CDR3 is CASSDIRSGLASYEQYF. The CDR3 bases are TGTGCCAGCAGCGATATTAGGTCCGGACTAGCCTCCTACGAGCAGTACTTC.

The chain has TRBV6-5 and TRBJ2-7, with D perhaps matching TRBD1 (5 bases). V shed 0 bases and J shed 1 base, with 10 bases lying between them. The germline V gene has CDR1 MNHEY and CDR2 SVGAGI. The CDR3 spans 15 residues. In DNA, the CDR3 is TGTGCCAGCAGTTACTCGTGGCAGGGTTCCTACGAGCAGTACTTC. Encoded protein: CASSYSWQGSYEQYF.

The gene calls are TRBV29-1 and TRBJ2-3; the match to TRBD2 covers 10 bases. J lost 5 bases, V lost 2 bases, and 10 bases had no gene match. The germline V gene has CDR1 SQVTM and CDR2 ANQGSEA. This CDR3 is 16 amino acids long. This CDR3 is CSVESVLAGELDTQYF. The DNA of the CDR3 is TGCAGCGTTGAATCCGTCCTAGCGGGAGAGTTAGATACGCAGTATTTT.